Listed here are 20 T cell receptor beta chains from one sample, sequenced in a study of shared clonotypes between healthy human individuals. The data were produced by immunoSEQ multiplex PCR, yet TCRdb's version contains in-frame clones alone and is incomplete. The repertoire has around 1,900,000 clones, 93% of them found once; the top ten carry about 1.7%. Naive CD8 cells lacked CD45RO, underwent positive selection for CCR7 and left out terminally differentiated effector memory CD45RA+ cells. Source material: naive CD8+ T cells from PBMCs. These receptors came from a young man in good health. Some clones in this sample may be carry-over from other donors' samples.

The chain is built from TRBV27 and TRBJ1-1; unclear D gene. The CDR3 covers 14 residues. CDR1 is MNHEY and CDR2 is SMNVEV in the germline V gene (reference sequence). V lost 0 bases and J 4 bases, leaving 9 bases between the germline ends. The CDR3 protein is CASSLSRPSTEAFF. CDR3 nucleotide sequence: TGTGCCAGCAGTTTATCCCGGCCAAGCACTGAAGCTTTCTTT.

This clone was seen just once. The CDR3: CASSLSSGSREQYF. As DNA, the CDR3 is TGTGCCAGCAGTTTATCTAGCGGGAGTCGGGAGCAGTACTTC. The rearrangement uses TRBV28 and TRBJ2-7, with TRBD2 matching 10 bases. The J segment lost 7 bases and the V segment lost 1 base, leaving 4 bases of the junction unmatched. The CDR3 sequence is 14 residues long. CDR1 and CDR2 (germline): MDHEN, SYDVKM.

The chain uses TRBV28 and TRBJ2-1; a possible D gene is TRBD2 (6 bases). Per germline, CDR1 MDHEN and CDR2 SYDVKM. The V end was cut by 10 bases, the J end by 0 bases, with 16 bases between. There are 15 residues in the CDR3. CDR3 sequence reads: CATQIAASSYNEQFF. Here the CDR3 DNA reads TGTGCCACCCAGATAGCGGCTAGCTCCTACAATGAGCAGTTCTTC.

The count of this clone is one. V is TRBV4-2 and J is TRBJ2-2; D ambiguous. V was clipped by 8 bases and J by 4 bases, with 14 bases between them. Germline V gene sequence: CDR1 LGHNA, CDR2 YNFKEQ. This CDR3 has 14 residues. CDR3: CASRTTGFTGELFF. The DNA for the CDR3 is TGTGCCAGCCGAACAACTGGTTTCACCGGGGAGCTGTTTTTT.

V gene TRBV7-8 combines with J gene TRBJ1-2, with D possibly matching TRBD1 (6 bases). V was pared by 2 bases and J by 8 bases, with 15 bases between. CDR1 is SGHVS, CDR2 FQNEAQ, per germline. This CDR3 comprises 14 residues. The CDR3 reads CASSLNPGESGYTF. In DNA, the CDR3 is TGTGCCAGCAGCTTAAACCCAGGGGAGTCCGGCTACACCTTC.

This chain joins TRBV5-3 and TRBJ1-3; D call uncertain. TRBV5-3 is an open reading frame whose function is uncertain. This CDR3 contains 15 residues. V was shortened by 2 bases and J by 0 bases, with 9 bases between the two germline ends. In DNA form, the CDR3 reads TGTGCCAGAAGCTTCAACACACACTCTGGAAACACCATATATTTT. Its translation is CARSFNTHSGNTIYF.

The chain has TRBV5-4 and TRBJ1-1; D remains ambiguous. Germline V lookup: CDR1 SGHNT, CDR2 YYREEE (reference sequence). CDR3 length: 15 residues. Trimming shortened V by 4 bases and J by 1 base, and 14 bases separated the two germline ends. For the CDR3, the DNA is TGTGCCAGCAGCCTAGGACGCGAGAAGAACACTGAAGCTTTCTTT. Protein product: CASSLGREKNTEAFF.

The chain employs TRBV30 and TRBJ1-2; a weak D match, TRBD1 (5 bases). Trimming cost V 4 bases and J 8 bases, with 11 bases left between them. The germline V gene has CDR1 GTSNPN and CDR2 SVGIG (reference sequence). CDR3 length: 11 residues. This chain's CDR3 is CAWTVGEGYTF. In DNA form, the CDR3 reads TGTGCCTGGACGGTAGGGGAAGGCTACACCTTC.

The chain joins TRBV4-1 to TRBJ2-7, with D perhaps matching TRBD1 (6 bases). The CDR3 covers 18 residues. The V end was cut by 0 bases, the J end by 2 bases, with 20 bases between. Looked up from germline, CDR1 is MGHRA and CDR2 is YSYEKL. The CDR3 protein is CASSQDPLSGTQAYEQYF. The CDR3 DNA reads TGCGCCAGCAGCCAAGATCCGCTATCCGGGACACAAGCCTACGAGCAGTACTTC.

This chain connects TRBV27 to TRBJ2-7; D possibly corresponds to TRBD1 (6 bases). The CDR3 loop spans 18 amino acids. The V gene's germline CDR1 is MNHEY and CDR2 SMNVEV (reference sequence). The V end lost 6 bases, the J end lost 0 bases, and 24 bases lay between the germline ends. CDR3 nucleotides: TGTGCCAGCAGCCTAACAGGGCCAAGGCGGCCATCCTCCTACGAGCAGTACTTC. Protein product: CASSLTGPRRPSSYEQYF.

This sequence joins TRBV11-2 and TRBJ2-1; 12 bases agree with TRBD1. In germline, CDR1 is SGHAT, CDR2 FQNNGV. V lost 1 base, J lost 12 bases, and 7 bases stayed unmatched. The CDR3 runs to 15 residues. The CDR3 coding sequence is TGTGCCAGCAGCTTAGTGGGACAGGGGGCGGGGATGCAGTTCTTC. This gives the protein CASSLVGQGAGMQFF. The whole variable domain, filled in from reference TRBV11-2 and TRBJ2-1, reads EAGVAQSPRYKIIEKRQSVAFWCNPISGHATLYWYQQILGQGPKLLIQFQNNGVVDDSQLPKDRFSAERLKGVDSTLKIQPAKLEDSAVYLCASSLVGQGAGMQFFGPGTRLTVL.

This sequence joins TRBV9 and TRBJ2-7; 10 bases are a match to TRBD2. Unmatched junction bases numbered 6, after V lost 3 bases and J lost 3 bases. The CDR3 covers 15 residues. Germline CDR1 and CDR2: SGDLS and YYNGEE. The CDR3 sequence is CASSATGTSVYEQYF. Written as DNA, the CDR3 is TGTGCCAGCAGCGCCACCGGGACTAGCGTCTACGAGCAGTACTTC.

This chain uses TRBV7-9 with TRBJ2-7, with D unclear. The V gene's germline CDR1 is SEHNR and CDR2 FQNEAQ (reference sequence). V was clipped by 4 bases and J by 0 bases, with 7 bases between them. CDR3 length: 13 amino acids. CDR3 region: CASSSESSYEQYF. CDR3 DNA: TGTGCCAGCAGCTCCGAATCCTCCTACGAGCAGTACTTC.

The CDR3 sequence is CASSLGGDTPLLYEQYF. The DNA of the CDR3 is TGCGCCAGCAGCTTGGGAGGTGACACCCCACTACTCTACGAGCAGTACTTC. This chain links TRBV5-1 with TRBJ2-7; the D is unclear. V was pared by 0 bases and J by 3 bases, with 19 bases between. This CDR3 comprises 17 residues. Looked up from germline, CDR1 is SGHRS and CDR2 is YFSETQ. Full variable domain (remainder filled in from reference TRBV5-1 and TRBJ2-7): KAGVTQTPRYLIKTRGQQVTLSCSPISGHRSVSWYQQTPGQGLQFLFEYFSETQRNKGNFPGRFSGRQFSNSRSEMNVSTLELGDSALYLCASSLGGDTPLLYEQYFGPGTRLTVT.

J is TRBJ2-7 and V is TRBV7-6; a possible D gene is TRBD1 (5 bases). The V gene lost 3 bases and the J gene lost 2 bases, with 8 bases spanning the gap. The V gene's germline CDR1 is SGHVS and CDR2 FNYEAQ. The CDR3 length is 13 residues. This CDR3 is CASSFGQTYEQYF. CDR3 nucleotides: TGTGCCAGCAGCTTTGGACAAACCTACGAGCAGTACTTC.

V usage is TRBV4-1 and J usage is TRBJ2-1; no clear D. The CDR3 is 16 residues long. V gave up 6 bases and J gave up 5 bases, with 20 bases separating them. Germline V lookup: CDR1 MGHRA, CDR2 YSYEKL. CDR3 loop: CASRPLPRTGNNEQFF. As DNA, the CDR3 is TGCGCCAGCAGGCCGCTGCCGAGGACGGGCAACAATGAGCAGTTCTTC.

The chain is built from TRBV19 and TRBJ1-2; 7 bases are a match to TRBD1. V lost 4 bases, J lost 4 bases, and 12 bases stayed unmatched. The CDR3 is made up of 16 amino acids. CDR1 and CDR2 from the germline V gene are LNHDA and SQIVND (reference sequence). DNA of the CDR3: TGTGCCAGTAGTACCCATCTGACAGGGCCGCTCTATGGCTACACCTTC. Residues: CASSTHLTGPLYGYTF.

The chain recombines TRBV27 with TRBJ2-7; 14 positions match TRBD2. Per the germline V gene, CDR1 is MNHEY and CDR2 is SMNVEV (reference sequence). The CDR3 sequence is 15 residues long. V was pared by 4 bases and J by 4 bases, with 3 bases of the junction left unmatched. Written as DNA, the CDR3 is TGTGCCAGCAGTTGGGGACTAGCGGGAGTTTACGAGCAGTACTTC. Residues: CASSWGLAGVYEQYF.

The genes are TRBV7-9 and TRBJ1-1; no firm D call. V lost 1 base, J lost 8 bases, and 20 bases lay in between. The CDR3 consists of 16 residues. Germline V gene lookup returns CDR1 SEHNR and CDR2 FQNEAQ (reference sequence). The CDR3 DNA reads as TGTGCCAGCAGCTTAGTTAGCAACAATCCCTTTTCGGAAGCTTTCTTT. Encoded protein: CASSLVSNNPFSEAFF.

The CDR3 reads CASSWTGVGSYEQYF. The DNA of the CDR3 is TGTGCCAGCAGCTGGACAGGGGTAGGATCCTACGAGCAGTACTTC. V usage is TRBV11-1 and J usage is TRBJ2-7; 9 positions agree with TRBD1. The junction had 5 bases not matched to a gene; V was cut back by 4 bases and J by 1 base. CDR1 is SGHAT, CDR2 FQDESV, per germline (reference sequence). CDR3 length: 15 amino acids.